This passage covers 3 T cell receptor beta chains from one sample sequenced in a study of T cells after yellow fever vaccination. TCRdb processed the 5' RACE reads anew with MiXCR; each CDR3 protein has one entry. In the table there are roughly 320,000 distinct CDR3 sequences, around 10% of which are singletons. The sequencing used CD4+ T cells sorted from PBMCs, collected 45 days after the yellow fever booster vaccination. The source of these receptors is a man younger than 35 who received the YFV17D yellow fever vaccine.

With respect to this clonotype: An end of the junction does not agree with germline; a read error may underlie this. The chain joins TRBV12-5 to TRBJ2-3, with D possibly being TRBD2 (5 bases). CDR3 size: 17 residues. Germline V lookup: CDR1 LGHNT, CDR2 FRNRAP. The CDR3 region has the DNA TGTGCTAGTGGTGCGCCTCCCGGGAATCCATACACAGATACGCAGTGTTTT. Its protein is CASGAPPGNPYTDTQCF.

The gene calls are TRBV24-1 and TRBJ2-1; tentative D call: TRBD2 (5 bases). From germline, CDR1 is KGHDR and CDR2 SFDVKD. V lost 3 bases to trimming and J lost 12 bases, with 11 bases between them. The CDR3 length is 12 residues. In nucleotides, the CDR3 is TGTGCCACCAGTGATCTAGCATCCGGGCAGTTCTTC. Protein sequence: CATSDLASGQFF.

This clonotype was observed at least ten times. This chain connects TRBV5-5 to TRBJ2-1; D ambiguous. CDR1 SGHKS and CDR2 YYEKEE come from the germline V gene (reference sequence). V shed 0 bases and J shed 0 bases, with 10 bases lying between them. The CDR3 length is 16 residues. CDR3: CASSLGQVLSYNEQFF. Written as DNA, the CDR3 is TGTGCCAGCAGCTTGGGACAAGTCCTCTCCTACAATGAGCAGTTCTTC.